This T cell receptor (beta chain) was sequenced in a study of blood T cells in healthy people across ages. Using a J-beta primer mix together with a sample-barcoded 5' primer, a second PCR was run for roughly 6 to 11 cycles. Each CDR3 protein gets one entry after TCRdb re-called the 5' RACE reads with MiXCR. The data show about 1,500,000 distinct CDR3 sequences, with over 25% seen just once and 7.7% held by the top ten. Overall study results and limits: Among T cells, TCR beta diversity per million cells dropped roughly linearly as age rose. Diversity was higher, and naive CD4+ cells more numerous, in long-lived donors than in aged donors.

Per the germline V gene, CDR1 is SGHTA and CDR2 is FQGNSA. The length of the CDR3 is 14 residues. With 5 bases removed from V and 10 bases from J, the gap between germline ends came to 18 bases. Note on this clonotype: Its target is unknown.

The TCR sequence derives from a woman aged 30 to 39 in good health. Sequencing used blood. The chain carries TRBV7-2 and TRBJ2-1; D perhaps matches TRBD2 (5 bases). The CDR3 DNA reads TGTGCCAGCAGCATCGACTCCGTTCGGGGAGAGCAGTTCTTC. It is translated as CASSIDSVRGEQFF.